The 22 T cell receptor beta chains below come from one sample, sequenced in a study of OX40 agonist ivuxolimab in advanced cancers. Clones were sequenced by immunoSEQ multiplex PCR, and TCRdb holds only the in-frame ones, with some missing. The table lists 37,000 or so clones, about 79% of them singletons, with around a sixth in the top ten. This sample comprised CD4+ or CD8+ T cells sorted from blood, obtained in a trial of the OX40 agonist ivuxolimab. The receptors come from an adult with an advanced solid tumor such as melanoma, head and neck, liver or kidney cancer.

The chain joins TRBV12-2 to TRBJ1-1. TRBV12-2 is described as a pseudogene. The CDR3 runs to 15 residues. CDR3 residues: CASRLCGRKNTEAFF. The CDR3 coding sequence is TGTGCAAGTCGCTTATGCGGACGGAAGAACACTGAAGCTTTCTTT.

V gene TRBV9 combines with J gene TRBJ2-1; 14 bases are shared with TRBD2. The germline gives CDR1 SGDLS, CDR2 YYNGEE. With 3 bases clipped from V and 8 bases from J, the junction kept 16 bases outside the gene matches. The CDR3 covers 19 residues. The CDR3 reads CASSEPGLAGASTWDEQFF. The CDR3 nucleotides read TGTGCCAGCAGCGAGCCGGGACTAGCGGGGGCCTCCACTTGGGATGAGCAGTTCTTC.

This chain connects TRBV5-1 to TRBJ2-1; 7 bases line up with TRBD1. Germline CDR1 is SGHRS and CDR2 is YFSETQ. Trimming took 2 bases from V and 6 from J; bases not matched to a gene: 14. The CDR3 loop spans 17 amino acids. The CDR3 sequence is CASSLSWTGGLRNEQFF. CDR3 in DNA: TGCGCCAGCAGCTTATCCTGGACAGGCGGGCTTCGCAATGAGCAGTTCTTC.

V is TRBV6-6 and J is TRBJ2-3, with 7 bases aligning to TRBD1. V trimming: 4 bases; J trimming: 2 bases; junction bases outside the gene matches: 6. The germline V gene encodes CDR1 MNHNY and CDR2 SVGAGI (reference sequence). The CDR3 runs 15 residues. The CDR3 here is CASSSDRAITDTQYF. CDR3 DNA sequence: TGTGCCAGCAGTTCCGACAGGGCTATCACAGATACGCAGTATTTT.

Turning to this clone: The junction departs from germline at one end; a sequencing error may be responsible. V gene TRBV4-1 combines with J gene TRBJ2-5; 9 nucleotides agree with TRBD1. Germline CDR1 reads MGHRA; CDR2 reads YSYEKL. The CDR3 runs 15 residues. CDR3 residues: CASSQLQGAGETQYF. DNA of the CDR3: TGTGCCAGCAGCCAACTACAGGGGGCAGGAGAGACCCAGTACTTC.

In this sample, this clone turned up a few times. The chain links TRBV10-3 to TRBJ2-5, with D possibly matching TRBD1 (6 bases). This CDR3 has 13 amino acids. V was trimmed by 10 bases and J by 2 bases, leaving 14 bases between them. CDR1 is ENHRY and CDR2 is SYGVKD in the germline V gene. The CDR3 DNA reads TGTGCCACCCGGACAGAGATACAAGAGACCCAGTACTTC. Its translation: CATRTEIQETQYF.

The chain recombines TRBV5-8 with TRBJ2-5; tentative D call: TRBD1 (6 bases). This CDR3 is 13 amino acids long. Germline CDR1 and CDR2: SGHTS and YDEGEE. V was cut by 2 bases and J by 4 bases, with 9 bases left in between. Here the CDR3 reads CASSFTGRETQYF. As DNA, the CDR3 is TGTGCCAGCAGCTTCACAGGGCGAGAGACCCAGTACTTC.

This clone was seen only once. J is TRBJ1-2 and V is TRBV2, with TRBD1 as a possible D gene (5 bases). The CDR3 is 13 amino acids. Germline V lookup: CDR1 SNHLY, CDR2 FYNNEI. V lost 3 bases, J lost 5 bases, and 10 bases lay in between. CDR3 nucleotide sequence: TGTGCCAGCAGTGAGGCAGGGATTTATGGCTACACCTTC. This gives the protein CASSEAGIYGYTF. Full variable domain (outside the CDR3, taken from reference TRBV2 and TRBJ1-2): EPEVTQTPSHQVTQMGQEVILRCVPISNHLYFYWYRQILGQKVEFLVSFYNNEISEKSEIFDDQFSVERPDGSNFTLKIRSTKLEDSAMYFCASSEAGIYGYTFGSGTRLTVV.

This clone has a single count. The chain couples TRBV5-1 to TRBJ2-5; 14 bases fit TRBD2. In germline, CDR1 is SGHRS, CDR2 YFSETQ. The V gene end was trimmed by 3 bases and the J gene end by 3 bases; junction bases not matched to a gene: 10. The CDR3 sequence is 18 residues long. This CDR3 is CASSSLRTSGGLEETQYF. The DNA of the CDR3 is TGCGCCAGCAGCTCCCTCAGGACTAGCGGGGGGCTTGAAGAGACCCAGTACTTC.

This sequence joins TRBV30 and TRBJ2-2, with 11 bases identical to TRBD1. Germline V gene sequence: CDR1 GTSNPN, CDR2 SVGIG (reference sequence). The V and J ends lost 7 bases and 4 bases, in that order; junction bases with no gene match: 2. The CDR3 totals 13 residues. CDR3 loop: CALDRGLTGELFF. Here the CDR3 DNA reads TGTGCCTTGGACAGGGGGCTCACCGGGGAGCTGTTTTTT.

The table lists this clone with a few counts. The chain employs TRBV10-3 and TRBJ2-3, with 11 bases lining up with TRBD2. The CDR3 length is 15 residues. The trim removed 5 bases at V and 7 bases at J, leaving 8 bases unmatched. CDR1 and CDR2 (germline): ENHRY, SYGVKD. CDR3 coding DNA: TGTGCCATCAGTTCCCTGACTAGCGGGGAATATACGCAGTATTTT. It yields the protein CAISSLTSGEYTQYF.

The chain carries TRBV7-6 and TRBJ2-1, with 9 bases identical to TRBD1. CDR3 length equals 15 residues. Germline CDR1 is SGHVS and CDR2 is FNYEAQ. The ends lost 5 bases at V and 8 bases at J; junction bases unmatched: 10. CDR3 amino acids: CASSPTGTGWDEQFF. CDR3 sequence (DNA): TGTGCCAGCAGCCCAACCGGGACAGGGTGGGATGAGCAGTTCTTC. Drawing the rest from reference TRBV7-6 and TRBJ2-1, the complete variable domain is GAGVSQSPRYKVTKRGQDVALRCDPISGHVSLYWYRQALGQGPEFLTYFNYEAQQDKSGLPNDRFSAERPEGSISTLTIQRTEQRDSAMYRCASSPTGTGWDEQFFGPGTRLTVL.

This sequence joins TRBV9 and TRBJ1-2; D might be TRBD1 (5 bases). The CDR3 is 13 residues long. Germline assignment: CDR1 SGDLS and CDR2 YYNGEE. V shed 0 bases and J shed 7 bases, with 10 bases lying between them. The CDR3 sequence: CASSVEGGAGYTF. CDR3 DNA sequence: TGTGCCAGCAGCGTAGAAGGAGGGGCTGGCTACACCTTC. The full variable domain, in which reference TRBV9 and TRBJ1-2 provide the parts outside the CDR3, is DSGVTQTPKHLITATGQRVTLRCSPRSGDLSVYWYQQSLDQGLQFLIQYYNGEERAKGNILERFSAQQFPDLHSELNLSSLELGDSALYFCASSVEGGAGYTFGSGTRLTVV.

This chain's CDR3 is CASSWEGAQETQYF. The CDR3 coding sequence is TGCGCCAGCAGCTGGGAGGGTGCCCAAGAGACCCAGTACTTC. This chain links TRBV4-1 with TRBJ2-5; 7 bases fit TRBD2. V was clipped by 5 bases and J by 1 base; unmatched bases: 4. In germline, CDR1 is MGHRA, CDR2 YSYEKL. This CDR3 spans 14 amino acids.

This clone has a handful of counts. The CDR3 sequence is CAWREDSRISPLHF. In DNA, the CDR3 is TGTGCCTGGAGGGAAGACAGTAGGATTTCACCCCTCCACTTT. The J gene is TRBJ1-6, the V gene TRBV30; TRBD1 is a possible D gene (5 bases). Germline V gene data show CDR1 as GTSNPN and CDR2 as SVGIG (reference sequence). The CDR3 extends over 14 amino acids. V gave up 3 bases and J gave up 9 bases, with 15 bases separating them.

In its sample, this clone was seen a few times. The rearrangement links TRBV2 to TRBJ2-7; 7 positions match TRBD1. V shed 4 bases and J 5 bases; nucleotides not matched to a gene: 5. The germline V gene encodes CDR1 SNHLY and CDR2 FYNNEI. The CDR3 is 13 residues long. In nucleotides, the CDR3 is TGTGCCAGCAGTGTAACAGGGGTTAACGAGCAGTACGTC. As protein: CASSVTGVNEQYV.

CDR3 amino acids: CASSIPFGGANVLTF. The CDR3 DNA reads TGTGCCAGTAGTATCCCATTTGGAGGGGCCAACGTCCTGACTTTC. This rearrangement joins TRBV19 to TRBJ2-6; D is unclear. V was shortened by 3 bases and J by 4 bases, with 10 bases between the two germline ends. Germline assignment: CDR1 LNHDA and CDR2 SQIVND (reference sequence). CDR3 length: 15 residues.

The chain carries TRBV4-1 and TRBJ2-5; 8 bases are a match to TRBD1. The CDR3 is 18 residues long. Germline CDR1 is MGHRA and CDR2 is YSYEKL. Germline trimming cut 2 bases from V and 5 bases from J; bases unmatched to any gene: 16. The CDR3 DNA sequence: TGCGCCAGCAGCCAACCCAAGACGAAGACAGGGGTTGATGAGACCCAGTACTTC. It is translated as CASSQPKTKTGVDETQYF.

This clone has a count of ten or more. The chain combines TRBV9 with TRBJ2-5; a weak D match, TRBD2 (6 bases). The CDR3 is made up of 15 amino acids. CDR1 is SGDLS, CDR2 YYNGEE, per germline. Trimming removed 0 bases at V and 4 bases at J, with 13 bases between. The CDR3 loop reads CASSVVGGDIETQYF. DNA of the CDR3: TGTGCCAGCAGCGTAGTGGGGGGTGATATAGAGACCCAGTACTTC.

The chain recombines TRBV19 with TRBJ2-5; D call uncertain. V was shortened by 3 bases and J by 4 bases, with 9 bases between the two germline ends. CDR3 length equals 13 residues. Germline V gives CDR1 LNHDA, CDR2 SQIVND (reference sequence). CDR3 nucleotides: TGTGCCAGTAGTATTATGGTTGGAGAGACCCAGTACTTC. It codes for CASSIMVGETQYF.

The V call is TRBV7-9, the J call TRBJ2-2; D assignment may be TRBD1 or TRBD2 (6 bases each). Germline values: CDR1 SEHNR, CDR2 FQNEAQ (reference sequence). This CDR3 region has 15 residues. Trimming removed 3 bases from V and 0 bases from J, with 8 bases in between. CDR3 residues: CASSLGGANTGELFF. CDR3 DNA: TGTGCCAGCAGCTTGGGGGGCGCGAACACCGGGGAGCTGTTTTTT.

CDR3 sequence (DNA): TGCAGTGCTAGTACTGGCTACACCTTC. This codes for CSASTGYTF. J is TRBJ1-2 and V is TRBV20-1; no clear D. CDR1 and CDR2 (germline): DFQATT, SNEGSKA (reference sequence). The CDR3 contains 9 residues. With 3 bases removed from V and 7 bases from J, the gap between germline ends came to 3 bases.